This T cell receptor (beta chain) was captured in a study of T cells in Graves' hyperthyroidism and ophthalmopathy. This clonotype was detected once. The CDR3 has 14 amino acids. Germline trimming cut 3 bases from V and 5 bases from J; bases unmatched to any gene: 2. Template material for amplifying TCR beta CDR3 regions consisted of RNA transcripts. The primer set for the first-round RT-PCR of the TCR CDR3 was HTBI. TCRdb fed the multiplex PCR reads into MiXCR, producing one record per CDR3 protein. The profile covers about 250,000 distinct CDR3 sequences, with approximately 14% appearing a single time and 30% taken by the ten largest.

This TCR derives from a woman between 50 and 59 years old with Graves' hyperthyroidism that later progressed to Graves' ophthalmopathy. Sequencing was done on a sample of blood. This chain connects TRBV12-3 or TRBV12-4 to TRBJ2-1; 9 bases fit TRBD2. Written as DNA, the CDR3 is TGTGCCAGCAGTTTGCCTAGCGGGGACAATGAGCAGTTCTTC. It encodes CASSLPSGDNEQFF.